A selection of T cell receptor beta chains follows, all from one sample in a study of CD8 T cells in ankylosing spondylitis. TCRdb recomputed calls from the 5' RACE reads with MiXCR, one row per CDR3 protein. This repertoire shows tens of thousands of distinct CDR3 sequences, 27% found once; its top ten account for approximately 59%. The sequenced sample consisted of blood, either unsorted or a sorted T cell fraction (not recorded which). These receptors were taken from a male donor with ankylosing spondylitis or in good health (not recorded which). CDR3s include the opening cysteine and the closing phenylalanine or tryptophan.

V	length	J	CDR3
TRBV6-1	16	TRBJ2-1	CASSESSGGAFNEQFF
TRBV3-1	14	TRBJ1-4	CASSQRQEGEKLFF
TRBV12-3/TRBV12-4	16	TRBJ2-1	CASSRQVGLADNEQFF
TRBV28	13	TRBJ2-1	CASKRWGDDEQFF
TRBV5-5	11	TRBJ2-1	CASTLTGRQFF
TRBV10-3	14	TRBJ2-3	CAISSGSSSDTQYF
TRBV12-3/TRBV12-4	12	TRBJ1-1	CASSLGGLGAFF
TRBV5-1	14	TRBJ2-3	CASSFVGGTDTQYF
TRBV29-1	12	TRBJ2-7	CSVVTGTNEQYF
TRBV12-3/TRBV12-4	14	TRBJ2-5	CASSLQGVGETQYF
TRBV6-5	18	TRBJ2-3	CASSYTSGRAEFRDTQYF
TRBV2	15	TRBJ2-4	CASSDPGLAKNIQYF